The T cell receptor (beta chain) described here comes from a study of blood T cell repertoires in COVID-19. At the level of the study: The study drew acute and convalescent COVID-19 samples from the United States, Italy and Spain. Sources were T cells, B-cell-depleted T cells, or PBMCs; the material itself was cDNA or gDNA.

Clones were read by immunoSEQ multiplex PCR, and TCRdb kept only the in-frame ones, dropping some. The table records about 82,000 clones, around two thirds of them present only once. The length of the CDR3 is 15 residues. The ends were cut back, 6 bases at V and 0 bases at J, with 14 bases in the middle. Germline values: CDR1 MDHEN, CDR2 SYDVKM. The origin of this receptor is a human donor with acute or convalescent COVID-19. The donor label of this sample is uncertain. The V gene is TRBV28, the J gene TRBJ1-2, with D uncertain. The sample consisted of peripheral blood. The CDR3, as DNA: TGTGCCAGCAGAATTCCGCGGAGCGCTAACTATGGCTACACCTTC. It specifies CASRIPRSANYGYTF.